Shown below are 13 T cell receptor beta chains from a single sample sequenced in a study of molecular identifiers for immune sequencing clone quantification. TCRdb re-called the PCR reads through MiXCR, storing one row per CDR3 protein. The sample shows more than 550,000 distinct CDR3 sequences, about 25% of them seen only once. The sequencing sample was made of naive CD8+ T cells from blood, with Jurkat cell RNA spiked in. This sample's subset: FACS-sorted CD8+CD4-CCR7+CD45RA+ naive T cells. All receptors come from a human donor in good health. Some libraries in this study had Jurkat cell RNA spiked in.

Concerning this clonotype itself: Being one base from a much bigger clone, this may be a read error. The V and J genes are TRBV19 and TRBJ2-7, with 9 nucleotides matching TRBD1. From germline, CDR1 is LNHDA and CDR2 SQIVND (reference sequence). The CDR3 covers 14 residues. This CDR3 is CASSPGQGFYERYF. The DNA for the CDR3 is TGTGCCAGTAGTCCGGGACAGGGTTTCTACGAGCGGTACTTC.

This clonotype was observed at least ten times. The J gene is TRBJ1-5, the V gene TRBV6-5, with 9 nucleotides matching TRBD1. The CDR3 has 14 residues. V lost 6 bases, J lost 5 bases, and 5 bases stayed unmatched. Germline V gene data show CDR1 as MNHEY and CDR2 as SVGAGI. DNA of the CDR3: TGTGCCAGCAGGAACAGGGGGCAGGATCAGCCCCAGCATTTT. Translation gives CASRNRGQDQPQHF.

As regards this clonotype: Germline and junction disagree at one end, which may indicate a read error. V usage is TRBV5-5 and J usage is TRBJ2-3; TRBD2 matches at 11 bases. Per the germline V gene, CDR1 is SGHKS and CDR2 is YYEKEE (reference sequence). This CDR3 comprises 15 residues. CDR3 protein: CARSLTSGGTDTQYF. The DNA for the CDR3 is TGTGCCCGCAGCTTAACTAGCGGGGGAACAGATACGCAGTATTTT.

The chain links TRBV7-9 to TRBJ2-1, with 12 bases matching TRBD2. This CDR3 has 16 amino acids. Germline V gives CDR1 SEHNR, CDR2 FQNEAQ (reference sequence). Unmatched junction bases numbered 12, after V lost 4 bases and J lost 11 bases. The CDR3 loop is CASSSLAGGPGYKQFF. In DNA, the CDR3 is TGTGCCAGCAGCTCCCTAGCGGGAGGGCCCGGGTATAAGCAGTTCTTC.

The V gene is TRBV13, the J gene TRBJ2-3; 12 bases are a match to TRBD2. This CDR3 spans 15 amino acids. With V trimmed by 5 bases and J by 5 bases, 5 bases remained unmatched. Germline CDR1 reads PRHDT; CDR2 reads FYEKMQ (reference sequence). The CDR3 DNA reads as TGTGCCAGCAGCGGGACTAGCGGGTACGGAGATACGCAGTATTTT. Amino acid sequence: CASSGTSGYGDTQYF.

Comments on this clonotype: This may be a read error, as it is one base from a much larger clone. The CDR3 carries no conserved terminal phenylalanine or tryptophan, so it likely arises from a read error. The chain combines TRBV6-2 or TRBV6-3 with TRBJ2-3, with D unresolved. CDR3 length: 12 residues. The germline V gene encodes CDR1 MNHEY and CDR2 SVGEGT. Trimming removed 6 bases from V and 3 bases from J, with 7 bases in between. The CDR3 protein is CASRPLTDTQYV. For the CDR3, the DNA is TGTGCCAGCAGGCCTCTTACAGATACGCAGTATGTT.

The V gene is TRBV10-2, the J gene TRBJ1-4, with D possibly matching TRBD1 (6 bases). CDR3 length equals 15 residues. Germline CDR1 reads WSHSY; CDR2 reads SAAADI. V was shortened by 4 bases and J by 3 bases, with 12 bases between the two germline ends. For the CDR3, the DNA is TGCGCCAGCAGTGGGGGGCCCGCGGCTAATGAAAAACTGTTTTTT. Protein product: CASSGGPAANEKLFF.

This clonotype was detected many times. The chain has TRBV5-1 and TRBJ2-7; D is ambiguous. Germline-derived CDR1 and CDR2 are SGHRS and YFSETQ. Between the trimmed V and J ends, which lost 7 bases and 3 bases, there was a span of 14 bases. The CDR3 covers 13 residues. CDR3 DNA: TGCGCCAGCGCAGTTGCCCCAGACTACGAGCAGTACTTC. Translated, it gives CASAVAPDYEQYF.

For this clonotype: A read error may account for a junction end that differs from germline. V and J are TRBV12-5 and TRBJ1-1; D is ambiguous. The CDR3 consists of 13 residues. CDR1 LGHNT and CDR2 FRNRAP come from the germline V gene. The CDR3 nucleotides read TGTGTTAGTGGCCGAAAAGCGAACACTGAAGCTTTCTTT. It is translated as CVSGRKANTEAFF. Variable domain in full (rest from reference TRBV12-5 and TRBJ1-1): DARVTQTPRHKVTEMGQEVTMRCQPILGHNTVFWYRQTMMQGLELLAYFRNRAPLDDSGMPKDRFSAEMPDATLATLKIQPSEPRDSAVYFCVSGRKANTEAFFGQGTRLTVV.

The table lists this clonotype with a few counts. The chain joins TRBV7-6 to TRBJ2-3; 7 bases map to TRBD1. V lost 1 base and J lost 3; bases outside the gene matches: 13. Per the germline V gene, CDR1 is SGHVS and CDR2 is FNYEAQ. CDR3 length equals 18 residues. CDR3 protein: CASSLVAYTGDGTDTQYF. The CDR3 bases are TGTGCCAGCAGCTTAGTGGCCTATACAGGGGACGGGACAGATACGCAGTATTTT.

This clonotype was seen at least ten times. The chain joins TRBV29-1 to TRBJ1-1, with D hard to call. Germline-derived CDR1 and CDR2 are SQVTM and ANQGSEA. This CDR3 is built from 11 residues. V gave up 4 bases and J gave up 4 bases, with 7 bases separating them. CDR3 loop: CSVVRGTEAFF. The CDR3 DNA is TGCAGCGTTGTCCGGGGCACTGAAGCTTTCTTT.

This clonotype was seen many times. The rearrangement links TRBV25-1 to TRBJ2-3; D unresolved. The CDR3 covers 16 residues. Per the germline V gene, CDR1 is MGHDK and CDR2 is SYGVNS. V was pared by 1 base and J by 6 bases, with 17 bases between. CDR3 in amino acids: CASSESIGHFSDTQYF. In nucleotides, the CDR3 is TGTGCCAGCAGTGAATCCATAGGCCACTTTTCGGATACGCAGTATTTT.

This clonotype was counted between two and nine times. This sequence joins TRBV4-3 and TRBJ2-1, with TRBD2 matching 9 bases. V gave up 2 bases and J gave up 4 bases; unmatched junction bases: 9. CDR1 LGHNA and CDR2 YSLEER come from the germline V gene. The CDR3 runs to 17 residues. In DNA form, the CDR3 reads TGCGCCAGCAGCCAATACGCCGCTAGCGGGGTATACAATGAGCAGTTCTTC. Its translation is CASSQYAASGVYNEQFF.